The 8 T cell receptor beta chains presented below share a single source sample, sequenced in a study of patients and donors after allogeneic stem cell transplantation. TCRdb re-called the RT-PCR reads with MiXCR, one entry per CDR3 protein. This sample has 900,000 to 1,000,000 distinct CDR3 sequences; approximately 19% occur once, and the top ten carry around 5.5%. Material: blood, either unsorted or a sorted T cell fraction (not recorded which). These receptors were taken from a human donor who was either an allogeneic HSCT recipient or a stem cell or donor lymphocyte infusion donor (not recorded which). It is not recorded whose cells these are; they may come from a transplant donor.

Only a few counts were recorded for this clonotype. An end of the junction differs from the germline gene, which may be a read error. V and J are TRBV7-7 and TRBJ2-7; 13 nucleotides align to TRBD2. The V gene's germline CDR1 is SSHAT and CDR2 FNYEAQ (reference sequence). The CDR3 covers 18 residues. CDR3 amino acids: CASSCTSGGDYSPYEQYF. The CDR3 nucleotides read TGTGCTAGCAGCTGTACTAGCGGGGGGGACTATTCCCCCTACGAGCAGTACTTC.

This clonotype was picked up a small number of times. The J gene is TRBJ2-5, the V gene TRBV4-1; no definite D call. Trimming stripped 4 bases from V and 4 bases from J, with 10 bases between. This CDR3 is built from 13 residues. CDR1 is MGHRA, CDR2 YSYEKL, per germline. The CDR3 region has the DNA TGCGCCAGCAGCCTTTTGTACGTAGAGACCCAGTACTTC. It yields the protein CASSLLYVETQYF.

This clonotype was counted only a few times. This chain joins TRBV10-3 and TRBJ2-3, with 11 nucleotides matching TRBD1. The CDR3 loop spans 13 amino acids. The junction had 1 base not matched to a gene; V was cut back by 7 bases and J by 4 bases. The germline CDR1 and CDR2 sequences are ENHRY and SYGVKD. The CDR3 bases are TGTGCCATCATGGGACAGGGGGCAGATACGCAGTATTTT. This codes for CAIMGQGADTQYF.

The chain combines TRBV3-1 with TRBJ2-3, with 11 positions matching TRBD2. The CDR3 has 15 amino acids. J gave up 4 bases and V 3 bases, and 3 bases lay outside the gene matches. In germline, CDR1 is LGHDT, CDR2 YNNKEL (reference sequence). The CDR3 bases are TGTGCCAGCAGCCATAGCGGGAGGGCCGCAGATACGCAGTATTTT. This translates into CASSHSGRAADTQYF.

A note on this clonotype: A junction boundary mismatches the germline segment, possibly from a read error. The chain employs TRBV7-9 and TRBJ1-5; D is unclear. This CDR3 is 13 amino acids long. CDR1 and CDR2 (germline): SEHNR, FQNEAQ (reference sequence). The CDR3 sequence: CASSHRPDQPRHF. In nucleotides, the CDR3 is TGTGCCAGCAGCCACCGCCCTGATCAGCCCCGGCATTTT.

The rearrangement links TRBV20-1 to TRBJ2-7; D is ambiguous. CDR1 DFQATT and CDR2 SNEGSKA come from the germline V gene (reference sequence). This CDR3 comprises 14 residues. Trimming cost V 2 bases and J 5 bases, with 16 bases left between them. CDR3 region: CSARTLRLLDEQYF. The CDR3 DNA sequence: TGCAGTGCTAGAACCTTAAGGTTACTTGACGAGCAGTACTTC.

This clonotype was seen many times. V is TRBV12-3 or TRBV12-4 and J is TRBJ1-1; a possible D gene is TRBD1 (6 bases). CDR3 length: 14 residues. V dropped 7 bases and J dropped 4 bases, with 16 bases sitting between them. The CDR3 coding sequence is TGTGCCAGCACCACATCCCAGGGGTTCACTGAAGCTTTCTTT. Protein: CASTTSQGFTEAFF.

The V call is TRBV7-6, the J call TRBJ2-2; D is perhaps TRBD2 (5 bases). CDR1 SGHVS and CDR2 FNYEAQ come from the germline V gene. Trimming cost V 3 bases and J 6 bases, with 8 bases left between them. The CDR3 loop spans 13 amino acids. The CDR3 DNA reads as TGTGCCAGCAGCTTCGGGATCCCCGGGGAGCTGTTTTTT. As protein: CASSFGIPGELFF.